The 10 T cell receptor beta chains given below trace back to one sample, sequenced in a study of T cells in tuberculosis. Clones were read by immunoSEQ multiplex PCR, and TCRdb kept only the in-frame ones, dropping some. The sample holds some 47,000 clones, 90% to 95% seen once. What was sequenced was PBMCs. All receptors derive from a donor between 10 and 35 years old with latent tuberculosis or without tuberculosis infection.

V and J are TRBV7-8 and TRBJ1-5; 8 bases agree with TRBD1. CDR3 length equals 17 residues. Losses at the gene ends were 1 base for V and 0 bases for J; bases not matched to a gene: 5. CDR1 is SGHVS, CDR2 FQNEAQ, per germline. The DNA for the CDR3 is TGTGCCAGCAGCTTAGGCACCAGGGGGCATAGCAATCAGCCCCAGCATTTT. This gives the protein CASSLGTRGHSNQPQHF.

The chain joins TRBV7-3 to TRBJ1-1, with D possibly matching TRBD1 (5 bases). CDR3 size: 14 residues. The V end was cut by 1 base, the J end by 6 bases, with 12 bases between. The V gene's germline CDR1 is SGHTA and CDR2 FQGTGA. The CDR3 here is CASSLNWEGPEAFF. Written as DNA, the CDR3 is TGTGCCAGCAGCTTAAACTGGGAGGGACCTGAAGCTTTCTTT. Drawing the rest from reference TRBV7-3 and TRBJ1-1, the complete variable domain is GAGVSQTPSNKVTEKGKYVELRCDPISGHTALYWYRQSLGQGPEFLIYFQGTGAADDSGLPNDRFFAVRPEGSVSTLKIQRTERGDSAVYLCASSLNWEGPEAFFGQGTRLTVV.

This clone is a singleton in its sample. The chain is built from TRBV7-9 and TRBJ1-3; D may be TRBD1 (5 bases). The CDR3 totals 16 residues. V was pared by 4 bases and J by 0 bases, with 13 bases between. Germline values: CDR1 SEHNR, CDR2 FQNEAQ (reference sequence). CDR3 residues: CASSSRGWDSGNTIYF. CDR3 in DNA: TGTGCCAGCAGCTCAAGGGGCTGGGACTCTGGAAACACCATATATTTT. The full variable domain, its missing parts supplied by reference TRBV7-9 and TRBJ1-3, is DTGVSQNPRHKITKRGQNVTFRCDPISEHNRLYWYRQTLGQGPEFLTYFQNEAQLEKSRLLSDRFSAERPKGSFSTLEIQRTEQGDSAMYLCASSSRGWDSGNTIYFGEGSWLTVV.

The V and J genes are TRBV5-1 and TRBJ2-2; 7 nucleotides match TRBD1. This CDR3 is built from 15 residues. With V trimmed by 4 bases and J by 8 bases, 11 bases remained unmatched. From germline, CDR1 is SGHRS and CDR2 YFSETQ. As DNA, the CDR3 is TGCGCCAGCAGCCCACCGGACAGGAGGAGGGGGGAGCTGTTTTTT. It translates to CASSPPDRRRGELFF.

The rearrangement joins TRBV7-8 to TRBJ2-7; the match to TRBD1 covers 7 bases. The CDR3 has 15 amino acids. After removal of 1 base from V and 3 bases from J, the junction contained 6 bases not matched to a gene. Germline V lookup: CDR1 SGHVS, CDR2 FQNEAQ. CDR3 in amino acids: CASSLEGGQSYEQYF. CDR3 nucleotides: TGTGCCAGCAGCTTAGAAGGGGGACAGAGCTACGAGCAGTACTTC.

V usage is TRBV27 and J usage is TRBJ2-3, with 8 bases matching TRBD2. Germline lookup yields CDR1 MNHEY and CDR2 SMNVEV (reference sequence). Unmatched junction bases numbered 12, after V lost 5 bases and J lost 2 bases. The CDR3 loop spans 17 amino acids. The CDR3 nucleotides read TGTGCCAGCAGTATGGAGAGCGGGAGAACTTACACAGATACGCAGTATTTT. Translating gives CASSMESGRTYTDTQYF.

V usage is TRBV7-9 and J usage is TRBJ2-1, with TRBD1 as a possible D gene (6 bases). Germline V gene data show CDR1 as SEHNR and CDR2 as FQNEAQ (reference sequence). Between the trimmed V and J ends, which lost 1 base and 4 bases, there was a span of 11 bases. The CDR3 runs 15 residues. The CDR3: CASSLVVRGYNEQFF. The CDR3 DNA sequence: TGTGCCAGCAGCTTAGTAGTGAGGGGGTACAATGAGCAGTTCTTC.

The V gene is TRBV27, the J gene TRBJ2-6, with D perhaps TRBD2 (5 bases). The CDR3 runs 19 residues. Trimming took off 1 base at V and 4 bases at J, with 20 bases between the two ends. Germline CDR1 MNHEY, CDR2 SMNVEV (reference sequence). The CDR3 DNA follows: TGTGCCAGCAGTTTATGGGTTCCGGGAACCTCGGGGGGGGCCAACGTCCTGACTTTC. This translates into CASSLWVPGTSGGANVLTF.

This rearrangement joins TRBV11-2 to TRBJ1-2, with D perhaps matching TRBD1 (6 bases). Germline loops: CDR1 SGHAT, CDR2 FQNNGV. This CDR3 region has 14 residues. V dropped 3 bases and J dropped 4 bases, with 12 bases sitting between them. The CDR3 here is CASSFGGAGYGYTF. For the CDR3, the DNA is TGTGCCAGCAGCTTCGGGGGGGCCGGCTATGGCTACACCTTC.

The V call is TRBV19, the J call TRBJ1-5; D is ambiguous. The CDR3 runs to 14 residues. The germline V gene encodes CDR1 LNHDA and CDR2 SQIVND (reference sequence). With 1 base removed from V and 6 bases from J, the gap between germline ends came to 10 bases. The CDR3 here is CASSIGREAQPQHF. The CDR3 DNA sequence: TGTGCCAGTAGTATAGGACGGGAAGCTCAGCCCCAGCATTTT.